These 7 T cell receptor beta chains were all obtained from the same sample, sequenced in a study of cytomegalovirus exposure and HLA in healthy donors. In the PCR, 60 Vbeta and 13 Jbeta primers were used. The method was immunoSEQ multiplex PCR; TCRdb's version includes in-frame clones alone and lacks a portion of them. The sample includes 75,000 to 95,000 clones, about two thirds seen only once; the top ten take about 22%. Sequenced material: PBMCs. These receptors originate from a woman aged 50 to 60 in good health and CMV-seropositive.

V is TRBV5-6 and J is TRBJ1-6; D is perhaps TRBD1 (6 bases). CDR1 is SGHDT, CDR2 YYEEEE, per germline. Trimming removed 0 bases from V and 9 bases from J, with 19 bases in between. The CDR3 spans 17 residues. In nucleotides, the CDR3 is TGTGCCAGCAGCTTGGCCCGGCAGGGGATCTTCTTTTCACCCCTCCACTTT. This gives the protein CASSLARQGIFFSPLHF.

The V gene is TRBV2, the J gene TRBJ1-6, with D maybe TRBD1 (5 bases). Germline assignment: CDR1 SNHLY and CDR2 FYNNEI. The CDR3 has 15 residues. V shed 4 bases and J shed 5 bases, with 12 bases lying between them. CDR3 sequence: CASSGAGGNNSPLHF. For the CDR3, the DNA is TGTGCCAGCAGTGGAGCGGGGGGGAATAATTCACCCCTCCACTTT.

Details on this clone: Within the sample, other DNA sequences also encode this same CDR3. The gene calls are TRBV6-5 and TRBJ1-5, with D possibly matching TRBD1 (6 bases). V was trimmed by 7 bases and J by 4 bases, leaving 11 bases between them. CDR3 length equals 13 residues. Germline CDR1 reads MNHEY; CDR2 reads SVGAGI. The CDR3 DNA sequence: TGTGCCAGCACTACAGGGCTAAATCAGCCCCAGCATTTT. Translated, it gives CASTTGLNQPQHF.

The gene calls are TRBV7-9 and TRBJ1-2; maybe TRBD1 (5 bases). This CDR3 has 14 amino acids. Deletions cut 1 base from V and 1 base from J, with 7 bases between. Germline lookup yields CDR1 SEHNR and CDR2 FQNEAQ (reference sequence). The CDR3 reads CASSLGQNNYGYTF. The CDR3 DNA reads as TGTGCCAGCAGCTTAGGACAGAATAACTATGGCTACACCTTC.

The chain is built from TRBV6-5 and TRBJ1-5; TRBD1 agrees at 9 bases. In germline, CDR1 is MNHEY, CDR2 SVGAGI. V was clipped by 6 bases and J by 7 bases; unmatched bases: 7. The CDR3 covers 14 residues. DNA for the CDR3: TGTGCCAGCAGAGGACAGGGGACGGGGCAGCCCCAGCATTTT. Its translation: CASRGQGTGQPQHF.

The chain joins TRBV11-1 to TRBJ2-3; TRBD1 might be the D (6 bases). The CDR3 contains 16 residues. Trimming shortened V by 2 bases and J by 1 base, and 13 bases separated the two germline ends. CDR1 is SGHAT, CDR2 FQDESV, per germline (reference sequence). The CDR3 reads CASSLFGQTGTDTQYF. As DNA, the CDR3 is TGTGCCAGCAGCTTATTCGGACAGACCGGCACAGATACGCAGTATTTT.

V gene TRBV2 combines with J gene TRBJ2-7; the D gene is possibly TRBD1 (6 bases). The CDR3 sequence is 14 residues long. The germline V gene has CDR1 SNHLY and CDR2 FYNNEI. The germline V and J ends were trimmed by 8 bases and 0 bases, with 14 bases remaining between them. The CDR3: CASQRTETSYEQYF. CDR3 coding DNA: TGTGCCAGCCAAAGGACAGAGACCTCCTACGAGCAGTACTTC.